The 6 T cell receptor beta chains presented below share a single source sample, sequenced in a study of human T cells and chemical hapten exposure. In TCRdb, the RACE reads were re-called with MiXCR into one record per CDR3 protein. The sample holds 250,000 to 300,000 distinct CDR3 sequences, roughly 7.4% seen once. Time point reported: pre-sensitization, week 0. Treatment given: therapeutic diphenylcyclopropenone sensitization with weekly scalp DPC. The sample was whole blood, taken in connection with sensitization to the hapten diphenylcyclopropenone (DPC). These receptors originate from a man between 18 and 29 years old with alopecia areata. Some clones in this sample may be carry-over from other donors' samples.

This clonotype was seen more than once but under ten times. CDR3 sequence: CASSLARTRADTQYF. CDR3 in DNA: TGTGCCAGCAGCTTAGCTCGGACTAGGGCAGATACGCAGTATTTT. V is TRBV11-2 and J is TRBJ2-3; the match to TRBD2 covers 7 bases. Per the germline V gene, CDR1 is SGHAT and CDR2 is FQNNGV. The ends lost 1 base at V and 4 bases at J; junction bases unmatched: 5. The CDR3 runs to 15 residues.

The gene calls are TRBV7-8 and TRBJ2-7; D may be TRBD1 (8 bases). This CDR3 has 13 residues. Trimming took 5 bases from V and 6 from J, leaving 14 bases between them. Germline V gene lookup returns CDR1 SGHVS and CDR2 FQNEAQ. The CDR3 DNA follows: TGTGCCAGCAGCCCTTACAGGGGGGGCGAGCAGTACGTC. Amino acids: CASSPYRGGEQYV.

The sample holds many counts of this clonotype. The V and J genes are TRBV6-2 or TRBV6-3 and TRBJ1-1; D uncertain. This CDR3 is 16 amino acids long. Germline CDR1 MNHEY, CDR2 SVGEGT. V lost 2 bases, J lost 0 bases, and 13 bases lay in between. The CDR3 bases are TGTGCCAGCAGTTACCCCAGGATAGAAATGAACACTGAAGCTTTCTTT. Its translation: CASSYPRIEMNTEAFF.

This clonotype appeared a few times. The chain employs TRBV7-9 and TRBJ2-7; tentatively, D is TRBD1 (5 bases). The CDR3 covers 14 residues. Per germline, CDR1 SEHNR and CDR2 FQNEAQ (reference sequence). The V end lost 5 bases, the J end lost 3 bases, and 14 bases lay between the germline ends. As DNA, the CDR3 is TGTGCCAGCAGCCCCGTTGACAGCCTCTACGAGCAGTACTTC. Its translation: CASSPVDSLYEQYF.

This clonotype was found many times. The chain carries TRBV10-3 and TRBJ1-6; D is possibly TRBD1 (5 bases). Germline values: CDR1 ENHRY, CDR2 SYGVKD. V lost 10 bases and J 7 bases, leaving 14 bases between the germline ends. The length of the CDR3 is 13 residues. In nucleotides, the CDR3 is TGTGCCACCGCGACAGAACAAAATTCACCCCTCCACTTT. As protein: CATATEQNSPLHF.

V is TRBV13 and J is TRBJ2-3; D is uncertain. V was cut by 5 bases and J by 0 bases, with 12 bases left in between. Germline CDR1 and CDR2: PRHDT and FYEKMQ (reference sequence). The CDR3 is made up of 15 amino acids. The CDR3 sequence: CASSLRQASTDTQYF. The CDR3 DNA is TGTGCCAGCAGCCTGCGTCAAGCTAGCACAGATACGCAGTATTTT.